This section outlines one T cell receptor (beta chain) sequence together with its context. Its antigen is unidentified. The source of the sample is a study of shared clonotypes between healthy human individuals. Repertoires were generated with immunoSEQ multiplex PCR, while TCRdb's copy carries only in-frame clones and drops some. The sample lists some 1 million clones, about 75% occurring once. Study-level points and caveats: Naive subsets generally exceeded memory subsets in estimated richness.

Germline CDR1 reads SGHAT; CDR2 reads FQNNGV. The CDR3 loop spans 13 amino acids. Trimming shortened V by 5 bases and J by 2 bases, and 7 bases separated the two germline ends. The receptor was isolated from a man between 18 and 29 years old in good health. The chain uses TRBV11-2 and TRBJ1-3, with a weak D call TRBD1 (6 bases). Sample: memory CD4+ T cells sorted from blood. Subset given: CD45RA-negative fraction. The CDR3 loop is CASSNRAGNTIYF. CDR3 coding DNA: TGTGCCAGCAGCAACAGGGCTGGAAACACCATATATTTT.